The rows below give T cell receptor beta chains drawn from one sample of a study of human T cells and chemical hapten exposure. MiXCR, applied by TCRdb to the RACE reads, yields one record per CDR3 protein. The sample consists of about 87,000 distinct CDR3 sequences, around 9.5% of them appearing once. Sequenced here: whole blood, sampled in connection with sensitization to the hapten diphenylcyclopropenone (DPC). These TCRs come from a woman between 40 and 50 years old with alopecia areata. Some clones in this sample may be carry-over from other donors' samples. The CDR3 runs from the conserved cysteine through the conserved F or W. D genes are given only for firm matches. Rows give clone size only sometimes, using once, few, many, or a class for an expanded clone.

j_call | v_call | clone_size | d_call | cdr3_length | cdr3_aa | cdr3_nt
TRBJ1-2 | TRBV19 | many | - | 14 | CASSIRSGANGYTF | TGTGCCAGTAGTATTCGTTCGGGGGCGAATGGCTACACCTTC
TRBJ1-1 | TRBV29-1 | - | - | 15 | CSAKTATGLATEAFF | TGCAGCGCCAAGACCGCAACAGGGTTGGCCACTGAAGCTTTCTTT
TRBJ2-5 | TRBV11-2 | many | - | 15 | CASSFFGGRGETQYF | TGTGCCAGCAGCTTCTTCGGGGGCCGGGGGGAGACCCAGTACTTC
TRBJ1-2 | TRBV11-2 | - | - | 14 | CASSLTQLLRGYTF | TGTGCCAGCAGCTTAACCCAGTTATTGAGGGGCTACACCTTC
TRBJ1-5 | TRBV7-8 | many | TRBD1 | 15 | CASSSGQGSLGPQHF | TGTGCCAGCAGTAGTGGACAGGGCTCCCTTGGGCCCCAGCATTTT
TRBJ2-7 | TRBV7-9 | - | - | 16 | CASSLSWGKPTYEQYF | TGTGCCAGCAGCTTATCCTGGGGAAAGCCGACCTACGAGCAGTACTTC
TRBJ2-7 | TRBV12-3/TRBV12-4 | few | - | 16 | CASSLGTTSRSYEQYF | TGTGCCAGCAGTTTGGGAACCACGTCCCGGTCCTACGAGCAGTACTTC
TRBJ2-1 | TRBV2 | few | TRBD1 | 14 | CASRSGQGINEQFF | TGTGCCAGCAGGTCGGGACAGGGTATCAATGAGCAGTTCTTC
TRBJ1-6 | TRBV10-2 | - | - | 14 | CASSESPFNSPLHF | TGCGCCAGCAGTGAGTCACCCTTTAATTCACCCCTCCACTTT
TRBJ1-1 | TRBV7-9 | - | TRBD1 | 13 | CASSSTGRTEAFF | TGTGCCAGCAGCTCGACAGGGAGGACTGAAGCTTTCTTT
TRBJ2-4 | TRBV7-9 | many | TRBD1 | 13 | CASSLTGGNIQYF | TGTGCCAGCAGCTTAACAGGGGGAAACATTCAGTACTTC
TRBJ1-6 | TRBV18 | - | - | 15 | CASSPQPGGGSPLHF | TGTGCCAGCTCACCCCAGCCGGGGGGGGGTTCACCCCTCCACTTT
TRBJ1-3 | TRBV20-1 | - | - | 16 | CSARDNGRLTGNTIYF | TGCAGTGCTAGAGATAATGGCAGGTTAACTGGAAACACCATATATTTT
TRBJ2-4 | TRBV4-3 | - | TRBD2 | 15 | CASSRGLAGSHIQYF | TGCGCCAGCAGCAGGGGACTAGCGGGAAGCCACATTCAGTACTTC
TRBJ1-2 | TRBV10-2 | - | TRBD1 | 16 | CASSEPGQASNYGYTF | TGCGCCAGCAGTGAGCCAGGACAGGCCTCTAACTATGGCTACACCTTC
TRBJ2-5 | TRBV29-1 | few | - | 12 | CSGGIVQETQYF | TGCAGCGGCGGAATAGTCCAAGAGACCCAGTACTTC
TRBJ1-5 | TRBV18 | many | - | 15 | CASSLTMTGDQPQHF | TGTGCCAGCTCGTTGACCATGACTGGCGATCAGCCCCAGCATTTT
TRBJ2-2 | TRBV7-3 | many | TRBD2 | 15 | CASSPGTSPTGELFF | TGTGCCAGCAGCCCGGGGACTAGCCCGACCGGGGAGCTGTTTTTT
TRBJ2-2 | TRBV6-1 | - | - | 13 | CASRGWNTGELFF | TGTGCCAGCAGGGGGTGGAACACCGGGGAGCTGTTTTTT
TRBJ2-7 | TRBV7-2 | many | - | 13 | CASSLGVNYEQYF | TGTGCCAGCAGCTTAGGAGTGAACTACGAGCAGTACTTC
TRBJ2-3 | TRBV7-2 | many | TRBD2 | 18 | CASSPRLAGETSTDTQYF | TGTGCCAGCAGCCCTCGACTAGCGGGGGAGACTAGCACAGATACGCAGTATTTT
TRBJ2-1 | TRBV7-9 | many | TRBD1 | 16 | CASRTGGHISYNEQFF | TGTGCCAGCAGAACAGGGGGCCATATCTCCTACAATGAGCAGTTCTTC
TRBJ2-5 | TRBV20-1 | many | TRBD1 | 14 | CSAPRGQVQETQYF | TGCAGTGCCCCGCGTGGACAGGTCCAAGAGACCCAGTACTTC
TRBJ2-3 | TRBV27 | few | TRBD2 | 13 | CATGLAVVDTQYF | TGTGCCACTGGACTAGCGGTTGTCGATACGCAGTATTTT
TRBJ1-2 | TRBV28 | - | - | 12 | CASSLSSYGYTF | TGTGCCAGCAGTCTTAGTAGCTATGGCTACACCTTC
TRBJ2-5 | TRBV10-3 | few | - | 12 | CAISGGAETQYF | TGTGCCATCAGTGGCGGGGCTGAGACCCAGTACTTC
TRBJ1-3 | TRBV5-4 | many | - | 15 | CASSKNGQSGNTIYF | TGTGCCAGCAGCAAAAACGGACAGTCTGGAAACACCATATATTTT
TRBJ2-3 | TRBV12-3/TRBV12-4 | - | - | 15 | CASRRDLGVTDTQYF | TGTGCCAGCAGGCGAGACTTGGGAGTTACAGATACGCAGTATTTT
TRBJ2-7 | TRBV7-9 | - | TRBD1 | 15 | CASSSGQGRLYEQYF | TGTGCCAGCAGCTCGGGACAGGGTCGCCTCTACGAGCAGTACTTC
TRBJ1-5 | TRBV2 | many | - | 14 | CVSTLVYSNQPQHF | TGTGTCTCGACGCTAGTTTATAGCAATCAGCCCCAGCATTTT
TRBJ2-5 | TRBV7-8 | - | - | 16 | CASSLAIGGLEETQYF | TGTGCCAGCAGCTTAGCGATTGGGGGTTTAGAAGAGACCCAGTACTTC
TRBJ1-1 | TRBV5-4 | many | TRBD1 | 13 | CASSPTGFSEAFF | TGTGCCAGCAGCCCGACAGGGTTCTCTGAAGCTTTCTTT